This TCR beta chain is from a study of T cells in Graves' hyperthyroidism and ophthalmopathy (dated by TCRdb to the late 2010s). General notes on the study: Peripheral blood was sampled at the time of initial diagnosis, prior to any treatment. The paper reports TCR Vbeta CDR3 sequencing of 135 peripheral blood samples: around 45 ophthalmopathy, 75 to 80 hyperthyroidism and around 17 progressor patients. TCR V-J signatures able to tell the groups apart were searched for in a discovery cohort of around 95 patients, of whom more than 40 had Graves' ophthalmopathy and roughly 58 had stable Graves' hyperthyroidism. Prospective prediction of ophthalmopathy was tested in an independent validation cohort consisting of about 19 hyperthyroidism patients and 17 patients who later progressed to ophthalmopathy. In addition, the study compared T-cell repertoires in thyroid tissue and in blood from 6 or 7 Graves' hyperthyroidism patients. Following sampling, methimazole starting at 30 mg daily was given to hyperthyroidism patients, and high-dose intravenous methylprednisolone was given to ophthalmopathy patients. The 75 to 100 discovery patients were divided at random into training and test sets in a 7:3 ratio. Overall study outcomes, separate from this receptor: No statistical method was used to set the sample size in advance, and investigators knew the group allocation. Most expanded thyroid clonotypes (frequency above 0.001) were also found in blood, which suggests that blood repertoires may mirror thyroid immune responses. A 13 V-J signature model separated ophthalmopathy from stable hyperthyroidism, with around 91% sensitivity and 81.08% specificity in cross-validation and 80%/75% in testing. In validation, the model predicted progression to ophthalmopathy a median of about 6 months before onset, with about 71% sensitivity and nearly 75% specificity.

At least ten counts were recorded for this clonotype. Its specific antigen is unknown. No much larger clone is present one base from it, and per-base qualities are unavailable. The TCR beta CDR3 regions were amplified from RNA transcripts. The first round of RT-PCR for the TCR CDR3 was performed with the HTBI primer set and the Qiagen OneStep RT-PCR kit. Libraries were constructed in a second round of multiplex PCR, after which size selection and purification were carried out. Sequencing of the libraries was done on an Illumina HiSeq2000 using paired-end 100 bp reads. Per the source publication's procedure: SOAPnuke was used to process the raw data, throwing out any read that contained adapters or uncalled bases, had a mean Phred below 15, or lacked an exact constant-primer or identifier match. High-quality paired reads were merged with COPE v1.2.5, and unique nucleotide sequences were defined as clonotypes. MiTCR v1.1 was used to align the clonotypes against IMGT TRBV, TRBD and TRBJ reference segments. The analysis was restricted to V-J combinations with a frequency above 0.0001, which together covered approximately 99% of the repertoires. A TCS score was defined as the ratio between F50 (clonal expansion) and ExV (chaos), using BLOSUM62-based TCRdist between CDR3 peptides within each V-J. Welch's t-statistics and random forest reduced 500 to 550 V-J features to 13, which were used in a naive Bayes classifier (R e1071). TCRdb itself trimmed the public reads at Q25 with fastp, ran MiXCR and retained productive beta chains. A single entry per CDR3 protein holds the most common genes and DNA from its merged rows. TCRdb's processing, not the authors' own work, is the source of the V and J calls. The sample includes around 110,000 distinct CDR3 sequences, with 16% observed a single time. The ten largest clones represent 40% to 50% of the sample.

Stable Graves' hyperthyroidism was defined as no progression to ophthalmopathy during 18 months of follow-up. The hyperthyroidism patients were between 18 and 65 years old and newly diagnosed, with a disease duration of less than 2 months. Patients with uncontrolled infections, other autoimmune diseases, pregnancy or lactation were excluded. Diagnoses were based on clinical symptoms, serum thyroxine and TRAb, thyroid ultrasound and orbital computed tomography. PBMCs were separated from 10 ml of fresh peripheral blood using Ficoll-Paque density gradient centrifugation. Trizol reagent was used to extract total RNA, and RNA quality was then checked on an Agilent 2100 Bioanalyzer. Sequenced material: blood. This sequence originates from a woman aged 45-59 years with Graves' hyperthyroidism.

CDR3 region: CATSPARQGIGELFF. The base sequence is TGTGCCACCTCCCCGGCGAGACAGGGAATCGGGGAGCTGTTTTTT. The V and J genes are TRBV7-9 and TRBJ2-2; 7 bases in the middle match TRBD1. After removal of 10 bases from V and 7 bases from J, the junction retains 15 bases not matched to a gene. As encoded in the germline V gene (reference sequence), CDR1 is SEHNR while CDR2 is FQNEAQ. From the cysteine through the phenylalanine, the CDR3 covers 15 amino acids. Here the CDR3 DNA is all that survives: 45 bases in frame from base 1.